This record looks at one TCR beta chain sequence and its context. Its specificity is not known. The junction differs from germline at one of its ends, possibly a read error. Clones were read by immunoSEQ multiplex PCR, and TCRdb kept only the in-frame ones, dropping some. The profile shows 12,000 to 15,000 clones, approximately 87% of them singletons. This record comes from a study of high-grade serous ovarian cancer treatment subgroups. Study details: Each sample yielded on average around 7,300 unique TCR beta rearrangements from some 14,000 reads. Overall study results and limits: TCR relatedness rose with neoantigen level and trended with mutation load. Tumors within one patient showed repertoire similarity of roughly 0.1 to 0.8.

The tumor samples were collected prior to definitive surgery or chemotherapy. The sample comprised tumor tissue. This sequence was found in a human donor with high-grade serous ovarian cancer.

CDR3 in DNA: TGTGCCAGCAGCGAAGGGGTGTCCTACGAGCAGTACTTC. Its translation is CASSEGVSYEQYF. The chain couples TRBV2 to TRBJ2-7; tentatively, D is TRBD1 (5 bases). Germline values: CDR1 SNHLY, CDR2 FYNNEI. The CDR3 totals 13 residues.